These 19 T cell receptor beta chains were sequenced from one sample in a study of beta chain features in type 1 diabetes listed by TCRdb under 2018. Receptors were amplified or captured by the immunoSEQ multiplex PCR assay. The entire amount of isolated RNA was reverse transcribed using the High Capacity cDNA Reverse Transcription Kit, so the sequenced TCRB transcripts were expressed ones. The table was pulled from immuneACCESS by TCRdb, which kept in-frame rearrangements only. Such tables lose some clones; where checked, under half of the loss comes from unresolved V genes, and the rest has no known cause. The sample table lists around 500,000 clones, about 32% of them with a count of one. The ten largest clones represent almost 0.065% of the sample. Sequenced sample: naive CD4+ T cells from blood. Interpreted using the paper, the cell subset or site label stands for: true naive CD4+ T cells. The receptor source for this set is a man aged 18 to 29 in good health.

The rearrangement uses TRBV30 and TRBJ2-5, with D tentatively TRBD1 or TRBD2 (5 bases each). This CDR3 has 13 residues. The V gene's germline CDR1 is GTSNPN and CDR2 SVGIG (reference sequence). V was cut by 4 bases and J by 5 bases, with 14 bases left in between. The CDR3 spells CAWTEGWGETQYF. The CDR3 DNA reads as TGTGCCTGGACAGAGGGGTGGGGGGAGACCCAGTACTTC.

The gene calls are TRBV23-1 and TRBJ2-3, with TRBD1 identical over 7 bases. TRBV23-1 is assigned to the ORF class and has an uncertain function. The junction had 4 bases not matched to a gene; V was cut back by 6 bases and J by 4 bases. CDR3 size: 13 residues. The CDR3 DNA reads TGCGCCAGCAGAGGGCAGGGGGCAGATACGCAGTATTTT. It is translated as CASRGQGADTQYF.

This clone was counted between two and nine times. The rearrangement joins TRBV4-1 to TRBJ1-1; TRBD1 aligns across 8 bases. Germline loops: CDR1 MGHRA, CDR2 YSYEKL. This CDR3 has 16 amino acids. The V segment lost 0 bases and the J segment 4 bases; nucleotides outside the gene matches: 7. CDR3 DNA sequence: TGCGCCAGCAGCCAAGACAGGACAGGGAGTGCCACTGAAGCTTTCTTT. Translation: CASSQDRTGSATEAFF.

The gene calls are TRBV7-8 and TRBJ2-5; TRBD2 matches at 12 bases. The CDR3 has 15 residues. Unmatched junction bases numbered 2, after V lost 2 bases and J lost 4 bases. CDR1 is SGHVS and CDR2 is FQNEAQ in the germline V gene. The CDR3 is CASSLRLAGVETQYF. CDR3 bases: TGTGCCAGCAGCTTACGACTAGCGGGAGTAGAGACCCAGTACTTC. The whole variable domain, remainder taken from reference TRBV7-8 and TRBJ2-5, is GAGVSQSPRYKVAKRGQDVALRCDPISGHVSLFWYQQALGQGPEFLTYFQNEAQLDKSGLPSDRFFAERPEGSVSTLKIQRTQQEDSAVYLCASSLRLAGVETQYFGPGTRLLVL.

CDR3 bases: TGTGCCAGCAGTGAAGAGCGGTCGGGCTACACCTTC. This encodes CASSEERSGYTF. V gene TRBV25-1 combines with J gene TRBJ1-2, with no clear D. CDR1 is MGHDK, CDR2 SYGVNS, per germline. The germline V and J ends were trimmed by 2 bases and 8 bases, with 9 bases remaining between them. CDR3 length: 12 residues.

This clone was counted a few times. This chain joins TRBV7-2 and TRBJ2-5; no clear D gene. V dropped 1 base and J dropped 7 bases, with 1 base sitting between them. CDR1 is SGHTA and CDR2 is FQGNSA in the germline V gene. The CDR3 consists of 10 residues. CDR3 coding DNA: TGTGCCAGCAGCTTAGGGACCCAGTACTTC. This sequence encodes CASSLGTQYF.

The V gene is TRBV5-1, the J gene TRBJ2-4; D is possibly TRBD2 (6 bases). This CDR3 has 14 amino acids. In germline, CDR1 is SGHRS, CDR2 YFSETQ. Trimming left V 0 bases short and J 8 bases short, with 12 bases between. The CDR3 protein is CASSLGEAEDIQYF. CDR3 DNA: TGCGCCAGCAGCTTGGGGGAGGCCGAGGACATTCAGTACTTC. The complete variable domain, with remaining parts taken from reference TRBV5-1 and TRBJ2-4, reads KAGVTQTPRYLIKTRGQQVTLSCSPISGHRSVSWYQQTPGQGLQFLFEYFSETQRNKGNFPGRFSGRQFSNSRSEMNVSTLELGDSALYLCASSLGEAEDIQYFGAGTRLSVL.

V is TRBV27 and J is TRBJ2-2, with 9 bases aligning to TRBD1. CDR1 and CDR2 (germline): MNHEY, SMNVEV (reference sequence). V dropped 5 bases and J dropped 6; count of bases not matched to a gene: 10. This CDR3 has 16 residues. In DNA, the CDR3 is TGTGCCAGCAGTCCCGCGGGACAGGGCGGTTCCGGGGAGCTGTTTTTT. Translation: CASSPAGQGGSGELFF.

The rearrangement joins TRBV4-3 to TRBJ2-3, with 10 positions matching TRBD1. The CDR3 has 16 residues. The V gene end was trimmed by 1 base and the J gene end by 4 bases; junction bases not matched to a gene: 5. In germline, CDR1 is LGHNA, CDR2 YSLEER. CDR3 DNA: TGCGCCAGCAGCCAAGTCCGGGACAGGGGTTCAGATACGCAGTATTTT. Translated, it gives CASSQVRDRGSDTQYF.

This clone has a handful of counts. The chain carries TRBV5-1 and TRBJ2-3, with D perhaps given as TRBD1 or TRBD2 (5 bases each). The CDR3 is made up of 15 amino acids. The germline V and J ends were trimmed by 0 bases and 7 bases, with 15 bases remaining between them. Germline V gene data show CDR1 as SGHRS and CDR2 as YFSETQ. The CDR3 region has the DNA TGCGCCAGCAGCTTGGCCAAGGGGACCGGGAATACGCAGTATTTT. Protein product: CASSLAKGTGNTQYF.

The sample holds a few counts of this clone. The chain employs TRBV5-6 and TRBJ1-5; D unresolved. V was pared by 4 bases and J by 6 bases, with 14 bases between. CDR1 and CDR2 (germline): SGHDT, YYEEEE. The CDR3 extends over 14 amino acids. CDR3 DNA sequence: TGTGCCAGCAGCCCGAGACAACCGGGTCAGCCCCAGCATTTT. This sequence encodes CASSPRQPGQPQHF.

This clone turned up a few times. The chain links TRBV10-3 to TRBJ2-1; maybe TRBD1 (5 bases). The CDR3 sequence is 14 residues long. CDR1 and CDR2 from the germline V gene are ENHRY and SYGVKD. V was clipped by 2 bases and J by 2 bases, with 7 bases between them. The CDR3 DNA sequence: TGTGCCATCAGTGAGATGGACACCTACAATGAGCAGTTCTTC. The encoded protein is CAISEMDTYNEQFF.

The chain links TRBV30 to TRBJ2-1; tentatively, D is TRBD2 (6 bases). Germline values: CDR1 GTSNPN, CDR2 SVGIG (reference sequence). This CDR3 is 15 amino acids long. Trimming cost V 4 bases and J 2 bases, with 15 bases left between them. CDR3 nucleotides: TGTGCCTGGACCTTAGCGGAAGGAACCTACAATGAGCAGTTCTTC. It translates to CAWTLAEGTYNEQFF.

V usage is TRBV27 and J usage is TRBJ2-7; 7 bases line up with TRBD1. J gave up 6 bases and V 4 bases, and 3 bases lay outside the gene matches. This CDR3 has 12 residues. The germline V gene has CDR1 MNHEY and CDR2 SMNVEV (reference sequence). CDR3 nucleotides: TGTGCCAGCAGTTCGACAGGGTCCGAGCAGTACTTC. Translating it yields CASSSTGSEQYF.

The chain couples TRBV10-3 to TRBJ1-1; D is uncertain. This CDR3 has 14 residues. CDR1 and CDR2 (germline): ENHRY, SYGVKD. V was trimmed by 4 bases and J by 0 bases, leaving 9 bases between them. This chain's CDR3 is CAISASAVNTEAFF. The CDR3 DNA reads as TGTGCCATCAGTGCGTCCGCGGTGAACACTGAAGCTTTCTTT.

Details on this clone: Other DNA sequences in the sample encode the same CDR3. The chain links TRBV5-4 to TRBJ2-5; D not certain. V lost 1 base, J lost 5 bases, and 3 bases lay in between. Per germline, CDR1 SGHNT and CDR2 YYREEE (reference sequence). The CDR3 contains 11 residues. The CDR3 spells CASSLRETQYF. The CDR3 DNA reads TGTGCCAGCAGCTTGCGCGAGACCCAGTACTTC.

This chain joins TRBV11-2 and TRBJ2-1; D may be TRBD1 (5 bases). The CDR3 length is 15 residues. V was trimmed by 3 bases and J by 4 bases, leaving 13 bases between them. Germline V CDR1 and CDR2: SGHAT, FQNNGV. The CDR3 DNA is TGTGCCAGCAGCTTGGGTAGACAGTCATACAATGAGCAGTTCTTC. It specifies CASSLGRQSYNEQFF.

V and J are TRBV9 and TRBJ2-5; D may be TRBD1 or TRBD2 (5 bases each). Trimming stripped 7 bases from V and 4 bases from J, with 14 bases between. Germline CDR1 is SGDLS and CDR2 is YYNGEE. The CDR3 is 13 amino acids. In nucleotides, the CDR3 is TGTGCCAGCGAGGGACCAGGTGGAGAGACCCAGTACTTC. Translation: CASEGPGGETQYF. Variable domain in full (rest from reference TRBV9 and TRBJ2-5): DSGVTQTPKHLITATGQRVTLRCSPRSGDLSVYWYQQSLDQGLQFLIQYYNGEERAKGNILERFSAQQFPDLHSELNLSSLELGDSALYFCASEGPGGETQYFGPGTRLLVL.

V usage is TRBV14 and J usage is TRBJ2-3; D is tentatively TRBD1 or TRBD2 (6 bases each). There are 16 residues in the CDR3. The V gene lost 2 bases and the J gene lost 1 base, with 13 bases spanning the gap. The germline V gene has CDR1 SGHDN and CDR2 FVKESK. The CDR3 sequence: CASSQYRGRGTDTQYF. CDR3 DNA: TGTGCCAGCAGCCAATATCGGGGGCGCGGCACAGATACGCAGTATTTT.